This T cell receptor beta chain originates from a study of cytomegalovirus exposure and HLA in healthy donors listed by TCRdb under 2017. Regarding the study in general: An earlier analysis of approximately 640 of the donors reported approximately 300 Gb of sequence data and 117 million unique TCR beta sequences from about 200 million T cells. Around 300 gigabases of sequencing data and tens of millions of unique TCR sequences were included in an early release covering roughly 600 HLA-typed donors. Of the roughly 400 genotyped donors, approximately 83% fell in the genetic ancestry cluster associated with self-reported Caucasian donors. The study aimed to test whether signatures of past pathogen exposure could be identified by cataloging public T cell receptors. The T cell repertoires of about 700 subjects were profiled by immunosequencing and related to cytomegalovirus serostatus. In addition to the first cohort of around 670 subjects, a separate validation cohort of some 120 different subjects was used. The study combined high-throughput TCR immunosequencing, statistical association of individual TCRs with disease status, and machine learning to predict cytomegalovirus infection status. To study patterns of TCR occurrence, a later analysis re-analyzed previously published TCR beta repertoires from around 700 donors and added high-resolution HLA genotyping. The later analysis used no new phenotypic data to find candidate immune exposures, relying instead on TCR beta sequences and their occurrence across donors. To decide whether each TCR beta V gene segment behaved as functional or pseudogenic, an earlier analysis of fewer than 750 of the donors relied on high-throughput TCR beta sequencing. Donor age, sex, ethnicity and CMV serostatus were collected together with the repertoire data. A later genetic analysis took genome-wide SNP genotypes for about three fifths of the 666 donors and used that subset as a discovery cohort. Every repertoire in the discovery cohort had been generated on one and the same sequencing platform. Both class I and class II loci were covered by HLA typing, at four-digit resolution. The number of typed donors differed by locus: about 629-630 for A, B, C, DRB1 and DQB1; some 500 for DQA1; fewer than 610 for DPA1; and 400 to 480 for DPB1. Roughly five DR-DQ haplotypes were treated as single units for association and clustering because of strong linkage in the cohort. Among about 410 genotyped donors of the cohort, an average of around 220,000 unique TCR beta nucleotide sequences was sequenced per donor, of which 15% to 20% were non-productive. Points the paper makes about the study in general: A few of the identified cytomegalovirus-associated TCR beta chains were confirmed in vitro to be specific for cytomegalovirus antigens. A further reported finding was that TCR beta sequences accurately predicted the HLA-A and HLA-B alleles for most subjects in the first cohort. In this cohort, only TCR beta chains were sequenced, and detectable features were limited by the absence of alpha or paired-chain data. The presence/absence analyses assumed that sequencing depth was roughly uniform across donors, and that assumption may not be true. Correlated functional status among segregating V segments might reflect linkage disequilibrium, but an unknown experimental factor could not be ruled out. Broadly in line with IMGT annotations, most TCR beta V segments showed up in productive rearrangements about 87% or about 30% of the time in an earlier analysis of about 500 of the donors. The authors suggested that the approach could potentially be extended to other disease states and immunological phenotypes. Most CMV-associated TCR beta chains appeared to be HLA-restricted in a later analysis, and the HLA associations seemed to be driven largely by CMV exposure. V-gene and J-gene trimming of TCR beta chains was associated with a missense DCLRE1C variant in a later genetic analysis, and the association was replicated in an independent cohort. At a false discovery rate of 0.05, a later analysis linked 16,951 TCR beta sequences to specific HLA alleles. A later analysis reported that several top co-occurrence clusters appeared linked to parvovirus B19, influenza, CMV and Epstein-Barr virus. In the study, 164 TCR beta chains were listed as associated with cytomegalovirus. The sequencing pipeline was judged likely to have produced a cluster of highly shared sequence variants as a technical artifact. When HLA alleles, especially DR and DQ, strongly co-occurred, TCR associations were difficult to assign to individual alleles. The earlier analysis of about 600 of the donors excluded 15 to 20 rarely observed V segments, including chromosome 9 orphons, because counts were too low. According to a later analysis, TCR association rates differed among HLA loci, with DRB1 alleles showing the most associated TCRs and HLA-C alleles showing the fewest. According to a later genetic analysis, donors in an Asian-associated ancestry cluster had fewer N-insertions in productive TCRs than the approximately 690-donor mean. Compared with equally common non-associated chains, HLA-associated TCR beta chains in a later analysis were more clonally expanded and had lower generation probabilities. The only immune exposure information available for the cohort was CMV serostatus. Most TCR sequences were observed very rarely across donors, whereas some public TCRs were present in many individuals. The classifier was reported to diagnose cytomegalovirus status with high specificity and sensitivity in both the original and validation cohorts. Because HLA typing was missing for some donors at each locus, association tests included only the typed subset.

The method was the immunoSEQ multiplex PCR assay. For the multiplex PCR, a mixture combining 60 forward primers for TCR Vbeta segments and 13 reverse primers for TCR Jbeta segments was used. The CDR3 region of rearranged TCR beta genes was amplified from genomic DNA with a multiplex PCR assay. The Illumina HiSeq System was used to sequence the amplified TCR beta libraries as 87-base-pair reads. The original methods were these. In a later analysis, tens of millions of unique TCR beta chains were counted across the 500 to 700 repertoires, and about 9.9 million of these chains were shared by at least two donors. Raw reads were error-corrected and collapsed into unique sequences with a nearest-neighbor algorithm that merged closely related sequences to remove PCR and sequencing errors. CDR3 sequences were aligned to IMGT reference sequences to assign V, D and J gene segments. For a sequence to be retained, at least a six-nucleotide match to both a V gene segment and a J gene segment was required. A rearrangement counted as productive if the CDR3 had no stop codons and remained in frame with V and J, and every other rearrangement counted as non-productive. CDR3 was defined by IMGT convention, running from the second conserved V-encoded cysteine to the conserved J-encoded phenylalanine. The earlier analysis of 550 to 650 of the donors excluded any sequence lacking an unambiguous match to a single V gene segment. An earlier analysis of approximately 590 of the donors classified V segments as functional when productive rearrangements were above 56.7% and as segregating when the standard deviation between donors was above 5%. A statistical classification framework was developed to diagnose cytomegalovirus status using the catalog of TCR beta chain sequences. In a later analysis, V and J genes were assigned by comparing TCR nucleotide sequences against IMGT/GENE-DB human TR gene sequences. The TCRdist pipeline was used in a later analysis to assign CDR3 sequences and most-parsimonious VDJ recombination scenarios. A later analysis defined each TCR beta chain by its CDR3 amino acid sequence plus V-gene family, and excluded reads lacking a unique V-gene family. To address suspected cross-contamination and a sequencing artifact, a later analysis removed 550 to 750 highly shared, low-generation-probability nucleotide sequences. For each public chain, a later analysis derived a clonal expansion index from normalized ranks of inferred template counts within each repertoire. Generation probabilities in a later analysis came from a VDJ recombination model fitted to out-of-frame rearrangements, and those results were checked against IGoR. Hypergeometric tests were used in a later analysis to score TCR-TCR, TCR-HLA and TCR-CMV co-occurrence, with a repertoire-size bias correction applied to the TCR pairs. A later analysis estimated false discovery rates by permuting HLA or CMV assignments 20 times. In a later analysis, co-occurring TCRs were grouped with DBSCAN, and TCRdist sequence similarity was added when clustering was performed within HLA-allele-positive subsets. Co-occurrence clustering excluded repertoires with fewer than 30,000 or more than 120,000 public chains, plus five with anomalous nucleotide sharing. Drawn from immuneACCESS, this table holds only the in-frame rearrangements with V and J called that TCRdb kept. Clones are partly lost; checked studies trace under half to an unresolved V gene and leave the rest unexplained. V, J and clone size are those of that table, while D and trimming were read from the DNA. The sample table shows tens of thousands of clones, and over 60% are seen once. The ten largest account for roughly 12% of the sample.

Concerning this clone itself: Its antigen is unknown. The sample holds no much larger clone one base away, and base qualities are not on file.

The cohort comprised 550 to 700 healthy bone marrow donors. All cohort members were sampled while nominally healthy, although unrecorded immune exposures were likely present. The donor was CMV seropositive and was included in the group of 290 or so seropositive cohort members. A peripheral blood sample was provided by each donor, and peripheral blood mononuclear cells were used for TCR beta sequencing. Genomic DNA was extracted from the blood cell samples with the Qiagen DNeasy Blood Extraction Kit. The source is a male donor in good health and CMV-seropositive. The sample was PBMCs.

In nucleotides, the sequence is TGTGCCAGCAGCAAAGTTAAGGGGGCTGACACCATATATTTT. Its protein product is CASSKVKGADTIYF. This sequence uses TRBV21-1 and TRBJ1-3; the table's D gene call, TRBD1, was not cross checked with the DNA. TRBV21-1 is labeled a pseudogene. The cysteine opens and the phenylalanine closes a CDR3 of 14 amino acids. The sequence is cut down to CDR3 DNA, 42 bases in frame from base 1.